This T cell receptor beta chain was captured by sequencing in a study of blood T cell repertoires in COVID-19. For the study at large: Acute and convalescent COVID-19 samples came from the United States, Italy and Spain. T cells, B-cell-depleted T cells, or PBMCs supplied cDNA or gDNA.

Per germline, CDR1 ENHRY and CDR2 SYGVKD. This CDR3 comprises 17 residues. With V trimmed by 3 bases and J by 4 bases, 9 bases remained unmatched. In the original analysis: Nucleated cell number was recorded as an estimate derived from reference gene primer amplification. Measured with immunoSEQ multiplex PCR; TCRdb has only the in-frame clones, and not every one. Clone size and V and J calls were adopted from that table, with D and trimming inferred from the DNA. The table shows roughly 17,000 clones, with over 70% occurring only once. The receptor was isolated from a human donor in a cohort sampled during active COVID-19. Source material: peripheral blood. The chain is built from TRBV10-3 and TRBJ2-5; 12 bases are shared with TRBD1. The CDR3 spells CAISEGTGGRGRETQYF. CDR3 DNA: TGTGCCATCAGTGAAGGGACAGGGGGCCGGGGTCGAGAGACCCAGTACTTC.